This is a list of T cell receptor beta chains from one sample in a study of post-analysis software for immune sequencing data. In TCRdb, the PCR reads were re-called with MiXCR into one record per CDR3 protein. Here the sample spans roughly 730,000 distinct CDR3 sequences, about 27% being singletons. Input material: blood. These receptors came from a girl under 18 with multiple sclerosis. CDR3s include the opening cysteine and the closing phenylalanine or tryptophan. A D gene is named only where the DNA matches it firmly. The size field is filled for only some rows; it gives once, few, many or a size class.

j_call v_call clone_size d_call cdr3_length cdr3_nt cdr3_aa
TRBJ1-2 TRBV10-3 . . 12 TGTGCCATCACAGAGGGGTATCATGGCTACACCTTC CAITEGYHGYTF
TRBJ2-5 TRBV29-1 few . 12 TGCAGCGTTGACCGAGAACAAGAGACCCAGTACTTC CSVDREQETQYF
TRBJ2-1 TRBV14 few TRBD1 17 TGTGCCAGCAGCCGTGACTTCTCGGGACAGGGAATTCGTGAGCAGTTCTTC CASSRDFSGQGIREQFF
TRBJ1-5 TRBV27 few . 17 TGTGCCAGCAGCCAGGGACACTCAAATGTTGCCAATCAGCCCCAGCATTTT CASSQGHSNVANQPQHF
TRBJ2-2 TRBV12-3/TRBV12-4 . TRBD2 16 TGTGCCAGCAGTACAGTAGCGGGAGTAACCACCGGGGAGCTGTTTTTT CASSTVAGVTTGELFF
TRBJ1-6 TRBV20-1 . TRBD1 14 TGCAGTGCCCGCGACAGGGTTTTGAATTCACCCCTCCACTTT CSARDRVLNSPLHF
TRBJ2-1 TRBV11-2 few TRBD1 15 TGTGCCAGCAGCTCCGGGACAGTCAAGACGACTGAGCAGTTCTTC CASSSGTVKTTEQFF
TRBJ2-5 TRBV7-2 . . 16 TGTGCCAGCAGCTTAACCCCCCTGGGCATCCAAGAGACCCAGTACTTC CASSLTPLGIQETQYF
TRBJ1-2 TRBV4-3 few . 15 TGCGCCAGCAGCCAGGTGGGGGACTTTAACTATGGCTACACCTTC CASSQVGDFNYGYTF
TRBJ2-5 TRBV6-5 few . 13 TGTGCCAGCAGACTCGACGGAATGGAGACCCAGTACTTC CASRLDGMETQYF
TRBJ2-7 TRBV10-3 few TRBD2 15 TGTGCCATCAGTTCCGGGACTACGAGCTCCTACGAGCAGTACTTC CAISSGTTSSYEQYF
TRBJ2-5 TRBV7-2 . TRBD2 15 TGTGCCAGCAGCCCAGGAGGTAGCGGGACAGAGACCCAGTACTTC CASSPGGSGTETQYF
TRBJ2-5 TRBV28 few TRBD1 15 TGTGCCAGCAGCATCGCAGGGGGCGGTGAAGAGACCCAGTACTTC CASSIAGGGEETQYF
TRBJ2-7 TRBV4-3 . TRBD2 15 TGCGCCAGCAGCCACCTCCCCGGGGAGGGATTTGAGCAGTACTTC CASSHLPGEGFEQYF
TRBJ1-2 TRBV3-1 . . 13 TGTGCCAGCAGGACACCGGGACAACTTGGCTACACCTTC CASRTPGQLGYTF